The 19 T cell receptor beta chains reported below all come from one sample, sequenced in a study of cytomegalovirus exposure and HLA in healthy donors. A multiplex PCR was run with 60 Vbeta primers and 13 Jbeta primers. Generated by immunoSEQ multiplex PCR, the TCRdb table keeps only in-frame clones and is missing some. The sample records some 190,000 clones, around 80% being singletons. Sequencing was done on a sample of PBMCs. These receptor sequences come from a woman aged 30 to 39 in good health and CMV-seronegative.

This chain joins TRBV5-8 and TRBJ1-2; D is unclear. Trimming shortened V by 0 bases and J by 0 bases, and 15 bases separated the two germline ends. Germline V gene data show CDR1 as SGHTS and CDR2 as YDEGEE. This CDR3 has 17 residues. CDR3 nucleotides: TGTGCCAGCAGCTTGGACGCCTACTTAGGAGCTAACTATGGCTACACCTTC. It codes for CASSLDAYLGANYGYTF.

This clone is a singleton in its sample. The CDR3 DNA follows: TGTGCCTGGAGTGTAAGTGCGGGTCAGCCCCACTATGGCTACACCTTC. This encodes CAWSVSAGQPHYGYTF. The J gene is TRBJ1-2, the V gene TRBV30; D is undetermined. V lost 0 bases, J lost 3 bases, and 17 bases lay in between. CDR1 GTSNPN and CDR2 SVGIG come from the germline V gene (reference sequence). CDR3 length equals 16 residues.

The CDR3 region has the DNA TGTGCCAGCAGTTTAGCGGGGACCCAGTACTTC. Protein: CASSLAGTQYF. The V call is TRBV27, the J call TRBJ2-5; a weak D match, TRBD2 (5 bases). V lost 2 bases, J lost 7 bases, and 5 bases lay in between. Germline loops: CDR1 MNHEY, CDR2 SMNVEV (reference sequence). The CDR3 sequence is 11 residues long.

V and J are TRBV6-6 and TRBJ2-3, with D possibly being TRBD1 (5 bases). The V gene lost 0 bases and the J gene lost 3 bases, with 13 bases spanning the gap. CDR3 length equals 16 residues. Germline V gene data show CDR1 as MNHNY and CDR2 as SVGAGI (reference sequence). The CDR3 here is CASSYSARAGTDTQYF. CDR3 in DNA: TGTGCCAGCAGTTACTCTGCCCGGGCAGGGACAGATACGCAGTATTTT.

CDR3 DNA: TGCAGCGTTGTTTACTACGAGCAGTACTTC. This encodes CSVVYYEQYF. This chain connects TRBV29-1 to TRBJ2-7, with D hard to call. The CDR3 extends over 10 amino acids. Trimming removed 4 bases at V and 3 bases at J, with 4 bases between. Germline assignment: CDR1 SQVTM and CDR2 ANQGSEA.

The chain links TRBV5-1 to TRBJ2-1; 8 nucleotides agree with TRBD1. The CDR3 consists of 16 residues. The V segment lost 0 bases and the J segment 9 bases; nucleotides outside the gene matches: 11. CDR1 is SGHRS, CDR2 YFSETQ, per germline. The CDR3 here is CASSLEIRQGAGEQFF. The CDR3 nucleotides are TGCGCCAGCAGCTTGGAGATTCGGCAGGGGGCTGGTGAGCAGTTCTTC.

The chain recombines TRBV5-1 with TRBJ1-4; 7 bases line up with TRBD1. The CDR3 consists of 15 residues. V lost 4 bases, J lost 0 bases, and 3 bases stayed unmatched. Germline V lookup: CDR1 SGHRS, CDR2 YFSETQ. The CDR3, as DNA: TGCGCCAGCAGCCCAGGGACAGCAACTAATGAAAAACTGTTTTTT. Translation: CASSPGTATNEKLFF.

This clone was seen more than once but under ten times. The chain is built from TRBV4-3 and TRBJ2-3; 8 positions agree with TRBD1. The CDR3 runs to 17 residues. Trimming at V came to 4 bases and at J to 5 bases, leaving 14 bases not matched to a gene. Per the germline V gene, CDR1 is LGHNA and CDR2 is YSLEER. The CDR3 region has the DNA TGCGCCAGCAGCCCACAACCGGGACAGGCTAGGATAGATACGCAGTATTTT. This gives the protein CASSPQPGQARIDTQYF.

The genes are TRBV5-1 and TRBJ2-5, with TRBD2 identical over 8 bases. Germline trimming cut 4 bases from V and 4 bases from J; bases unmatched to any gene: 6. This CDR3 is 14 amino acids long. In germline, CDR1 is SGHRS, CDR2 YFSETQ. The CDR3 nucleotides read TGCGCCAGCAGCCCGGGGGGGCCAGGAGAGACCCAGTACTTC. This gives the protein CASSPGGPGETQYF.

This clone was recorded only once. The V and J genes are TRBV18 and TRBJ2-7; TRBD1 is a possible D gene (5 bases). The CDR3 contains 15 residues. Trimming cost V 2 bases and J 2 bases, with 13 bases left between them. Germline lookup yields CDR1 KGHSH and CDR2 LQKENI. CDR3 region: CASSPDSSVAYEQYF. DNA for the CDR3: TGTGCCAGCTCACCAGACAGTTCTGTCGCCTACGAGCAGTACTTC.

The rearrangement links TRBV16 to TRBJ1-3, with D perhaps matching TRBD1 (5 bases). The CDR3 is 16 amino acids. Per germline, CDR1 KGHSY and CDR2 FQNENV. Trimming pared 4 bases from V and 0 bases from J, leaving 13 bases between. CDR3 nucleotides: TGTGCCAGCAGCCCCTCGGACATAAACTCTGGAAACACCATATATTTT. Translating it yields CASSPSDINSGNTIYF. Using reference TRBV16 and TRBJ1-3 for the parts outside the CDR3, the full variable domain is GEEVAQTPKHLVRGEGQKAKLYCAPIKGHSYVFWYQQVLKNEFKFLISFQNENVFDETGMPKERFSAKCLPNSPCSLEIQATKLEDSAVYFCASSPSDINSGNTIYFGEGSWLTVV.

The rearrangement links TRBV7-9 to TRBJ1-1; TRBD1 agrees at 12 bases. Trimming took 2 bases from V and 4 from J; bases not matched to a gene: 2. This CDR3 is built from 15 residues. Germline-derived CDR1 and CDR2 are SEHNR and FQNEAQ (reference sequence). CDR3: CASSLTGQGATEAFF. The CDR3 coding sequence is TGTGCCAGCAGCTTAACGGGACAGGGGGCCACTGAAGCTTTCTTT. The variable domain in full, with the rest retrieved from reference TRBV7-9 and TRBJ1-1, is DTGVSQNPRHKITKRGQNVTFRCDPISEHNRLYWYRQTLGQGPEFLTYFQNEAQLEKSRLLSDRFSAERPKGSFSTLEIQRTEQGDSAMYLCASSLTGQGATEAFFGQGTRLTVV.

This clone was seen just once. The chain has TRBV2 and TRBJ2-3, with D possibly being TRBD2 (6 bases). Looked up from germline, CDR1 is SNHLY and CDR2 is FYNNEI. The CDR3 runs to 15 residues. V was trimmed by 8 bases and J by 0 bases, leaving 15 bases between them. The CDR3 protein is CASRGFGVSTDTQYF. CDR3 DNA sequence: TGTGCCAGCCGGGGGTTCGGTGTGAGCACAGATACGCAGTATTTT. Combining the CDR3 with reference TRBV2 and TRBJ2-3 gives the whole variable domain EPEVTQTPSHQVTQMGQEVILRCVPISNHLYFYWYRQILGQKVEFLVSFYNNEISEKSEIFDDQFSVERPDGSNFTLKIRSTKLEDSAMYFCASRGFGVSTDTQYFGPGTRLTVL.

The chain carries TRBV4-1 and TRBJ2-3; TRBD2 matches at 14 bases. V lost 1 base and J lost 3; bases outside the gene matches: 6. The CDR3 spans 18 residues. CDR1 is MGHRA, CDR2 YSYEKL, per germline. The CDR3 region has the DNA TGCGCCAGCAGCCAAGGAGAGAGGACTAGCGGGGGGACAGATACGCAGTATTTT. Its protein product is CASSQGERTSGGTDTQYF.

Turning to this clone: This sample includes further DNA sequences coding for the same CDR3. The V call is TRBV30, the J call TRBJ1-4; possibly TRBD1 for D (5 bases). The CDR3 has 13 residues. Germline CDR1 reads GTSNPN; CDR2 reads SVGIG (reference sequence). The V gene lost 2 bases and the J gene lost 4 bases, with 8 bases spanning the gap. CDR3 in DNA: TGTGCCTGGAGTAGGGGTATTAATGAAAAACTGTTTTTT. It specifies CAWSRGINEKLFF.

This chain joins TRBV7-2 and TRBJ2-7; 9 nucleotides agree with TRBD1. CDR1 SGHTA and CDR2 FQGNSA come from the germline V gene. Germline trimming cut 4 bases from V and 4 bases from J; bases unmatched to any gene: 8. The CDR3 runs to 15 residues. The CDR3 DNA reads as TGTGCCAGCAGCTACTCGACAGGGGGGGGTTACGAGCAGTACTTC. Protein sequence: CASSYSTGGGYEQYF.

This clone was detected once. The chain couples TRBV30 to TRBJ1-2, with TRBD1 matching 10 bases. Germline V gene data show CDR1 as GTSNPN and CDR2 as SVGIG (reference sequence). CDR3 length equals 13 residues. The V gene end was trimmed by 6 bases and the J gene end by 2 bases; junction bases not matched to a gene: 3. The CDR3 DNA reads as TGTGCCTGCGGGACAGGGGAAAACTATGGCTACACCTTC. It specifies CACGTGENYGYTF. The whole variable domain, remainder taken from reference TRBV30 and TRBJ1-2, is SQTIHQWPATLVQPVGSPLSLECTVEGTSNPNLYWYRQAAGRGLQLLFYSVGIGQISSEVPQNLSASRPQDRQFILSSKKLLLSDSGFYLCACGTGENYGYTFGSGTRLTVV.

The chain joins TRBV12-1 to TRBJ1-5; no DNA check was done on the table's D call, TRBD1. TRBV12-1 is reported as a pseudogene. The CDR3 has 20 amino acids. CDR3 DNA: TGTGCCAGCAGCTTTCCCAGTACAGGGGTGGAAAAGGATTGCAATCAGCCCCAGCATTTT. Translating gives CASSFPSTGVEKDCNQPQHF.

This clone was counted between two and nine times. The CDR3 loop reads CATSRGGGGVARLQETQYF. In DNA form, the CDR3 reads TGTGCCACCAGCAGAGGAGGGGGGGGTGTAGCGAGACTCCAGGAGACCCAGTACTTC. The chain carries TRBV15 and TRBJ2-5, with D perhaps matching TRBD2 (7 bases). V shed 1 base and J shed 5 bases, with 26 bases lying between them. This CDR3 region has 19 residues. CDR1 is LNHNV, CDR2 YYDKDF, per germline (reference sequence).